Listed here are 8 T cell receptor beta chains from one sample, sequenced in a study of T cell responses to AZD1222 COVID-19 vaccine. Some clones are missing from TCRdb's copy, which holds only in-frame ones; the method was immunoSEQ multiplex PCR. This sample has about 88,000 clones, with 70% to 90% found just once. Sample: peripheral blood, taken on day 0 of AZD1222 vaccination. These receptor sequences come from an adult in good health.

V and J are TRBV7-2 and TRBJ2-7; 10 bases line up with TRBD1. The V gene's germline CDR1 is SGHTA and CDR2 FQGNSA. This CDR3 spans 15 amino acids. The trim removed 6 bases at V and 4 bases at J, leaving 9 bases unmatched. CDR3 sequence (DNA): TGTGCCAGCAGTCGAACCGGGACAGGGGAGTACGAGCAGTACTTC. Translated, it gives CASSRTGTGEYEQYF.

J is TRBJ1-1 and V is TRBV2, with 7 bases aligning to TRBD1. Trimming cost V 4 bases and J 1 base; bases outside gene matches: 6. The CDR3 consists of 15 residues. Per the germline V gene, CDR1 is SNHLY and CDR2 is FYNNEI. CDR3 sequence (DNA): TGTGCCAGCAGTGGACCGGGACAGCAGAACACTGAAGCTTTCTTT. Its translation is CASSGPGQQNTEAFF.

The V gene is TRBV28, the J gene TRBJ1-1; no firm D call. Germline loops: CDR1 MDHEN, CDR2 SYDVKM. V lost 0 bases, J lost 0 bases, and 8 bases lay in between. This CDR3 contains 15 residues. The CDR3 nucleotides are TGTGCCAGCAGTTTATGGCGGGAGTTGAACACTGAAGCTTTCTTT. It encodes CASSLWRELNTEAFF.

V is TRBV20-1 and J is TRBJ1-5; D unresolved. The CDR3 sequence is 13 residues long. CDR1 is DFQATT, CDR2 SNEGSKA, per germline (reference sequence). The V and J ends lost 3 bases and 4 bases respectively, with 10 bases between them. The CDR3 spells CSASGGRNQPQHF. Here the CDR3 DNA reads TGCAGTGCTAGTGGCGGCCGAAATCAGCCCCAGCATTTT.

This chain connects TRBV5-1 to TRBJ2-7; TRBD1 agrees at 12 bases. The CDR3 loop spans 15 amino acids. V was clipped by 0 bases and J by 5 bases; unmatched bases: 3. Germline V gene sequence: CDR1 SGHRS, CDR2 YFSETQ. CDR3 protein: CASSLEGQGAHEQYF. CDR3 DNA sequence: TGCGCCAGCAGCTTGGAGGGACAGGGGGCCCACGAGCAGTACTTC.

The rearrangement links TRBV4-1 to TRBJ1-4; 7 nucleotides align to TRBD1. CDR3 length: 14 amino acids. V trimming: 4 bases; J trimming: 8 bases; junction bases outside the gene matches: 7. CDR1 is MGHRA, CDR2 YSYEKL, per germline. In nucleotides, the CDR3 is TGCGCCAGCAGCCTTCAGGGGGGGTGGGAAAAACTGTTTTTT. Protein product: CASSLQGGWEKLFF.

The J gene is TRBJ1-5, the V gene TRBV6-5; a weak D match, TRBD1 (6 bases). V gave up 7 bases and J gave up 3 bases, with 7 bases separating them. The germline V gene has CDR1 MNHEY and CDR2 SVGAGI. CDR3 length: 12 residues. The CDR3: CASTGVNQPQHF. Written as DNA, the CDR3 is TGTGCCAGCACAGGGGTCAATCAGCCCCAGCATTTT.

This clone was counted between two and nine times. J is TRBJ1-5 and V is TRBV18; maybe TRBD1 (6 bases). CDR3 length: 17 amino acids. Germline V gives CDR1 KGHSH, CDR2 LQKENI. Trimming removed 5 bases at V and 0 bases at J, with 17 bases between. CDR3 in DNA: TGTGCCAGCTCAGCCCCAGGGAGAGGGGGTAGCAATCAGCCCCAGCATTTT. Amino acids: CASSAPGRGGSNQPQHF.